A single sample is the source of the 30 T cell receptor beta chains below, sequenced in a study of tumor-infiltrating lymphocytes in primary liver carcinoma. TCR beta cDNA was reverse-transcribed from approximately 0.45 ug of total RNA. The reaction used a constant-region primer and ProtoScript II reverse transcriptase. Libraries for TCR beta were built through three nested multiplex PCR rounds, which together made up a slightly modified ARM-PCR procedure. Primers for the first two PCR rounds were TRBV1-TRBV30 forward primers and a C-beta reverse primer (about 9 cycles per round). MiXCR was run by TCRdb on the multiplex PCR reads, yielding one entry per CDR3 protein. Of 180,000 or so distinct CDR3 sequences in the sample, about 55% were seen once. Unsorted whole blood supplied the RNA, and germline DNA was extracted too. The sequencing sample was made of peripheral blood. The receptors come from a middle-aged man with primary liver carcinoma and hepatitis B virus infection.

Comment on this clonotype: This CDR3 is missing its conserved last phenylalanine or tryptophan, likely due to a read error. The chain carries TRBV29-1 and TRBJ2-1; 7 bases line up with TRBD1. Per germline, CDR1 SQVTM and CDR2 ANQGSEA. The CDR3 covers 12 residues. Unmatched junction bases numbered 3, after V lost 5 bases and J lost 5 bases. The CDR3 loop reads CSVHRGDNEQFL. CDR3 sequence (DNA): TGCAGCGTTCACAGGGGAGACAATGAGCAGTTCTTA.

Details on this clonotype: Because the CDR3 is missing its conserved closing phenylalanine or tryptophan, this is likely a read error. Because the CDR3's place on the DNA is in doubt, the DNA is left out and the CDR3 is given as listed by TCRdb. The gene calls are TRBV6-1 and TRBJ2-1; whether TRBD2, the table's D call, matches the DNA was not checked. The germline V gene encodes CDR1 MNHNS and CDR2 SASEGT. The CDR3 adds up to 17 amino acids, both ends counted. CDR3 residues: CASSYSSGTYSYDEQLV.

V is TRBV12-3 or TRBV12-4 and J is TRBJ2-2, with TRBD1 matching 7 bases. CDR3 size: 13 residues. The trim removed 8 bases at V and 6 bases at J, leaving 6 bases unmatched. In DNA, the CDR3 is TGTGCCAGCCCGTCTCAGGGGGCCGGGGAGCTGTTTTTT. Amino acids: CASPSQGAGELFF.

This clonotype was counted a single time. J is TRBJ2-4 and V is TRBV5-4; D tentatively reads TRBD1 or TRBD2 (5 bases each). The CDR3 consists of 15 residues. The germline gives CDR1 SGHNT, CDR2 YYREEE (reference sequence). V lost 3 bases, J lost 2 bases, and 12 bases lay in between. The CDR3: CASSSVGGSKNIQYF. Written as DNA, the CDR3 is TGTGCCAGCAGCTCGGTTGGGGGTTCCAAAAACATTCAGTACTTC.

This chain connects TRBV6-1 to TRBJ2-3; D may be TRBD1 (6 bases). Germline-derived CDR1 and CDR2 are MNHNS and SASEGT. The V end lost 8 bases, the J end lost 3 bases, and 18 bases lay between the germline ends. CDR3 length: 15 residues. Here the CDR3 DNA reads TGTGCCAGCTTGAGGGGGAGAGGGGCGACAGATACGCAGTATTTT. Its protein product is CASLRGRGATDTQYF.

The chain employs TRBV6-5 and TRBJ2-1; 14 nucleotides align to TRBD2. Germline V gives CDR1 MNHEY, CDR2 SVGAGI. After removal of 10 bases from V and 8 bases from J, the junction contained 7 bases not matched to a gene. This CDR3 spans 14 amino acids. CDR3 sequence: CATSGLAGADEQFF. CDR3 sequence (DNA): TGTGCCACCTCGGGACTAGCGGGGGCGGATGAGCAGTTCTTC.

Remarks on this clonotype: A much bigger clone sits one base away, suggesting this may be a read error. V is TRBV11-3 and J is TRBJ2-5; the D is unclear. Germline V CDR1 and CDR2: SGHNT, YENEEA. Trimming pared 3 bases from V and 4 bases from J, leaving 9 bases between. The CDR3 covers 13 residues. DNA of the CDR3: TGTGCCAGCAGCTTGAGGCGCCGAGAGACCCAGTACTTC. Translation gives CASSLRRRETQYF. Filled out from reference TRBV11-3 and TRBJ2-5, the complete variable domain reads EAGVVQSPRYKIIEKKQPVAFWCNPISGHNTLYWYLQNLGQGPELLIRYENEEAVDDSQLPKDRFSAERLKGVDSTLKIQPAELGDSAVYLCASSLRRRETQYFGPGTRLLVL.

The chain carries TRBV28 and TRBJ2-7; 7 bases fit TRBD2. Germline V gene data show CDR1 as MDHEN and CDR2 as SYDVKM. J lost 2 bases, V lost 3 bases, and 10 bases had no gene match. The CDR3 totals 16 residues. The CDR3 region has the DNA TGTGCCAGCAGTTTCCCCTTGGGGGGAGGGGCCTACGAGCAGTACTTC. Translating gives CASSFPLGGGAYEQYF.

This clonotype was detected only once. V gene TRBV11-2 combines with J gene TRBJ2-1; weak D call: TRBD2 (5 bases). The V gene's germline CDR1 is SGHAT and CDR2 FQNNGV. Between the trimmed V and J ends, which lost 6 bases and 4 bases, there was a span of 13 bases. The CDR3 has 14 residues. CDR3 DNA sequence: TGTGCCAGCAGATCTAGCTGGGTATACAATGAGCAGTTCTTC. Translation gives CASRSSWVYNEQFF.

About this clonotype itself: A much larger clone differs by one base, so this may be a read error. The chain is built from TRBV11-2 and TRBJ1-2; perhaps TRBD1 as D (5 bases). The V gene lost 5 bases and the J gene lost 6 bases, with 13 bases spanning the gap. Looked up from germline, CDR1 is SGHAT and CDR2 is FQNNGV. The CDR3 covers 13 residues. The CDR3, as DNA: TGTGCCAGCAGCCCCGGCAGGGAAAATGGCTACACCTTC. Residues: CASSPGRENGYTF.

The chain has TRBV4-2 and TRBJ2-5; D ambiguous. Trimming removed 2 bases at V and 3 bases at J, with 7 bases between. Germline CDR1 LGHNA, CDR2 YNFKEQ. This CDR3 region has 13 residues. DNA of the CDR3: TGTGCCAGCAGCCAATGGTCGGAAGAGACCCAGTACTTC. This translates into CASSQWSEETQYF.

This chain links TRBV10-3 with TRBJ2-3; TRBD1 might be the D (6 bases). Germline CDR1 reads ENHRY; CDR2 reads SYGVKD. Trimming removed 5 bases at V and 1 base at J, with 13 bases between. The CDR3 totals 15 residues. CDR3 in DNA: TGTGCCATCAGTAAGGACAGCCCTGGCACAGATACGCAGTATTTT. Residues: CAISKDSPGTDTQYF.

Turning to this clonotype: This could be a read error, since a much larger clone is one nucleotide away. The J gene is TRBJ2-5, the V gene TRBV7-9, with D possibly matching TRBD1 (5 bases). Germline CDR1 SEHNR, CDR2 FQNEAQ (reference sequence). CDR3 length equals 14 residues. CDR3 bases: TGTGCCAGCAGCCGAGGTCTAGGACAAGAGTCCCAGTACTTC. It translates to CASSRGLGQESQYF.

V usage is TRBV10-3 and J usage is TRBJ2-1; 8 nucleotides agree with TRBD1. V trimming: 6 bases; J trimming: 4 bases; junction bases outside the gene matches: 5. Germline V CDR1 and CDR2: ENHRY, SYGVKD. The CDR3 runs 14 residues. The CDR3 reads CAISEDRAYNEQFF. The CDR3 bases are TGTGCCATCAGCGAGGACAGGGCTTACAATGAGCAGTTCTTC.

About this clonotype: A much larger clone sits a single nucleotide away, making a read error possible. The V and J genes are TRBV28 and TRBJ1-2; no clear D gene. Trimming removed 7 bases at V and 2 bases at J, with 8 bases between. Germline values: CDR1 MDHEN, CDR2 SYDVKM. This CDR3 region has 12 residues. The CDR3 here is CASIDLNYGYTF. DNA of the CDR3: TGTGCCAGCATTGACCTAAACTATGGCTACACCTTC.

In regard to this clonotype: One end of the junction does not line up with germline, which may come from a read error. J is TRBJ2-1 and V is TRBV11-2, with TRBD2 identical over 12 bases. Germline-derived CDR1 and CDR2 are SGHAT and FQNNGV. The CDR3 spans 17 residues. The CDR3 spells CAISLEASSGRANEQFF. The CDR3 region has the DNA TGTGCCATCAGCTTAGAGGCTTCTAGCGGGAGGGCTAATGAGCAGTTCTTC.

This rearrangement joins TRBV19 to TRBJ2-7, with 11 positions matching TRBD1. CDR3 length: 16 amino acids. The V gene end was trimmed by 2 bases and the J gene end by 7 bases; junction bases not matched to a gene: 10. Germline V gene sequence: CDR1 LNHDA, CDR2 SQIVND (reference sequence). The CDR3 nucleotides read TGTGCCAGTAGTATACTACCCGGACAGGGGGCGCGGGAGCAGTACTTC. Translating gives CASSILPGQGAREQYF.

The rearrangement joins TRBV13 to TRBJ2-1, with TRBD2 identical over 8 bases. V was pared by 4 bases and J by 0 bases, with 8 bases of the junction left unmatched. The CDR3 has 17 amino acids. Germline lookup yields CDR1 PRHDT and CDR2 FYEKMQ (reference sequence). The CDR3 region is CASSSDGSGSSYNEQFF. The CDR3 coding sequence is TGTGCCAGCAGCTCAGACGGGAGCGGGAGCTCCTACAATGAGCAGTTCTTC.

Only a few counts were recorded for this clonotype. The chain recombines TRBV6-5 with TRBJ1-6; no firm D call. V was shortened by 10 bases and J by 17 bases, with 18 bases between the two germline ends. Germline CDR1 MNHEY, CDR2 SVGAGI. The CDR3 totals 11 residues. As DNA, the CDR3 is TGTGCCACCTCGTGGGGAGACATGATCCACTTT. It codes for CATSWGDMIHF.

A remark on this clonotype: A read error may account for a junction end that differs from germline. V is TRBV5-6 and J is TRBJ2-4; D perhaps matches TRBD2 (6 bases). There are 16 residues in the CDR3. Looked up from germline, CDR1 is SGHDT and CDR2 is YYEEEE. The CDR3 region is CASSLLRGFAKSIQYF. For the CDR3, the DNA is TGTGCCAGCAGCTTGCTTCGGGGGTTTGCCAAAAGCATTCAGTACTTC.

The rearrangement links TRBV12-3 or TRBV12-4 to TRBJ1-1, with D possibly TRBD1 on 6 matching bases. There are 13 residues in the CDR3. Trimming took off 6 bases at V and 5 bases at J, with 13 bases between the two ends. DNA of the CDR3: TGTGCCAGCAGATGGAGAAGGGGGACTGAAGCTTTCTTT. Translated, it gives CASRWRRGTEAFF.

Of note for this clonotype: At one end, the junction sequence differs from germline, possibly due to a read error. The chain recombines TRBV29-1 with TRBJ2-1; D unresolved. The CDR3 totals 15 residues. In germline, CDR1 is SQVTM, CDR2 ANQGSEA. CDR3 amino acids: CSLQSPFSSYNEHFF. The CDR3 DNA follows: TGCAGCCTCCAAAGCCCGTTTAGCTCCTACAATGAGCACTTCTTC.

A note on this clonotype: A clone one base away is much larger, so this may be a read error. This chain connects TRBV7-9 to TRBJ2-1; no clear D. CDR3 length: 13 residues. Trimming removed 1 base from V and 5 bases from J, with 6 bases in between. In germline, CDR1 is SEHNR, CDR2 FQNEAQ (reference sequence). CDR3 nucleotide sequence: TGTGCCAGCAGCTTAGTCCTAGACAATGAGCAGTTCTTC. It yields the protein CASSLVLDNEQFF. The full variable domain, with the rest looked up from reference TRBV7-9 and TRBJ2-1, is DTGVSQNPRHKITKRGQNVTFRCDPISEHNRLYWYRQTLGQGPEFLTYFQNEAQLEKSRLLSDRFSAERPKGSFSTLEIQRTEQGDSAMYLCASSLVLDNEQFFGPGTRLTVL.

Remarks on this clonotype: The germline gene is not matched at one end of the junction; a read error may be the cause. The chain combines TRBV29-1 with TRBJ1-5; D is ambiguous. CDR1 SQVTM and CDR2 ANQGSEA come from the germline V gene. The CDR3 covers 13 residues. This chain's CDR3 is CIVGSENNQPQHF. DNA of the CDR3: TGCATCGTTGGTTCCGAAAATAATCAGCCCCAGCATTTT.

A single count supports this clonotype. A single base separates this from a much larger clone, so it may be a read error. The chain couples TRBV10-2 to TRBJ2-5; D not certain. Trimming left V 0 bases short and J 5 bases short, with 13 bases between. Per the germline V gene, CDR1 is WSHSY and CDR2 is SAAADI. The CDR3 consists of 15 residues. The CDR3 nucleotides read TGCGCCAGCAGTGAGTCCGAAGTAGTCGGGGAGACCCAGTACTTC. Protein sequence: CASSESEVVGETQYF.

This clonotype turned up a few times. At one of its ends the junction is not consistent with the germline gene, which may arise from a read error. The chain carries TRBV11-2 and TRBJ2-7; maybe TRBD2 (6 bases). CDR1 and CDR2 from the germline V gene are SGHAT and FQNNGV. The CDR3 spans 13 residues. The CDR3 region is CANSPWSSGEQYF. The CDR3 region has the DNA TGTGCCAACAGCCCCTGGAGTAGCGGCGAGCAGTACTTC.

This sequence joins TRBV12-3 or TRBV12-4 and TRBJ1-4, with 9 bases that match TRBD1. The CDR3 totals 17 residues. The ends lost 3 bases at V and 8 bases at J; junction bases unmatched: 13. CDR3 sequence reads: CASSFGTGRNFREKLFF. DNA of the CDR3: TGTGCCAGCAGTTTCGGGACAGGGAGAAATTTTCGAGAAAAACTGTTTTTT.

This rearrangement joins TRBV29-1 to TRBJ2-1; 8 bases map to TRBD1. Germline lookup yields CDR1 SQVTM and CDR2 ANQGSEA. Trimming cost V 2 bases and J 4 bases; bases outside gene matches: 4. This CDR3 region has 14 residues. The CDR3 DNA reads TGCAGCGTTGAAAGGACAGGGCAATACAATGAGCAGTTCTTC. Encoded protein: CSVERTGQYNEQFF.

As concerns this clonotype: Since no conserved phenylalanine or tryptophan closes the CDR3, a read error is the likely cause. V and J are TRBV11-2 and TRBJ2-7; D not certain. The CDR3 loop spans 15 amino acids. Germline V lookup: CDR1 SGHAT, CDR2 FQNNGV. The CDR3 sequence is CARSFGRESSYEQYI. As DNA, the CDR3 is TGTGCCAGGAGCTTTGGTAGGGAAAGCTCCTACGAGCAGTACATC.

Comment on this clonotype: A read error may produce the germline difference seen at one junction end. The chain carries TRBV6-6 and TRBJ2-7, with 14 bases aligning to TRBD2. The CDR3 extends over 15 amino acids. Germline CDR1 and CDR2: MNHNY and SVGAGI (reference sequence). CDR3 protein: CAGSYGTSGRYEQYF. CDR3 in DNA: TGTGCCGGCAGTTACGGGACTAGCGGGAGATACGAGCAGTACTTC.